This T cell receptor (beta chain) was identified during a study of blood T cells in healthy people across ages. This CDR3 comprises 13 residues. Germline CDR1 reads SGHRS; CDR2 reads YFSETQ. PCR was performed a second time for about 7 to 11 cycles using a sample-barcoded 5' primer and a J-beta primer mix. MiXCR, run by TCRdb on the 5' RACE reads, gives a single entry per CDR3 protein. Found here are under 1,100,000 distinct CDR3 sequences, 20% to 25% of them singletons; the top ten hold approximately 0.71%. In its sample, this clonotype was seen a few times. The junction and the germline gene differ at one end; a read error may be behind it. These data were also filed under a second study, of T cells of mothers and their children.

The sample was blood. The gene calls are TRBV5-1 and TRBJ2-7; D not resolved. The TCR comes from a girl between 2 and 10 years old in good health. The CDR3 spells CASRLGNGYEQYF. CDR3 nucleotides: TGCGCCAGCAGATTGGGGAACGGATACGAGCAGTACTTC.